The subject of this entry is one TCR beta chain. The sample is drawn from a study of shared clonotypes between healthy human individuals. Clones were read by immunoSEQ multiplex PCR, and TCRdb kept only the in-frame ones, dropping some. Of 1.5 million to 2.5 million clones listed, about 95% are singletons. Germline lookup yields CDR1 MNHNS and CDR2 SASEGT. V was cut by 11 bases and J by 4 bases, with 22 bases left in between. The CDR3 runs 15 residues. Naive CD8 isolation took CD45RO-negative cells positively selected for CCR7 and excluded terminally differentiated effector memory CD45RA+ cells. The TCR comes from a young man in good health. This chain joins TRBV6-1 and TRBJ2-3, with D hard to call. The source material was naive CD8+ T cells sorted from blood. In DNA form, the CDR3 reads TGTGCCGGATCCCGTTACAGTTTAACCCCAGATACGCAGTATTTT. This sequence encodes CAGSRYSLTPDTQYF.